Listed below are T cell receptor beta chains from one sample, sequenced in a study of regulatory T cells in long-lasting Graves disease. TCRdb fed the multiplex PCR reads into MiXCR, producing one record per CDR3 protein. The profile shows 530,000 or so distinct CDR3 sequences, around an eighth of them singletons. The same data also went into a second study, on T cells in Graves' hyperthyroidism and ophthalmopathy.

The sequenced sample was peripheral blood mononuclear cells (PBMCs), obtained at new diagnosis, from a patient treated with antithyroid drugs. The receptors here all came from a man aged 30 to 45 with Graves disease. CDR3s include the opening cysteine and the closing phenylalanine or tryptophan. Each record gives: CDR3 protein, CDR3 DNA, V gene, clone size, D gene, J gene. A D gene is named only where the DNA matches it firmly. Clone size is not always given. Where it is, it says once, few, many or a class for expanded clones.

CASSPDRGLGYTF	TGTGCCAGCAGTCCTGACAGGGGGCTTGGCTACACCTTC	TRBV27	.	TRBD1	TRBJ1-2
CAWSIQGNTIYF	TGTGCCTGGAGCATACAGGGAAACACCATATATTTT	TRBV30	.	.	TRBJ1-3
CSVEGRTGFGTDTQYF	TGCAGCGTTGAGGGTAGGACGGGATTTGGCACAGATACGCAGTATTTT	TRBV29-1	many	.	TRBJ2-3
CASSVEAVATGELFF	TGTGCCAGCAGTGTCGAGGCGGTGGCAACCGGGGAGCTGTTTTTT	TRBV25-1	.	.	TRBJ2-2
CASSPQTSGANVLTF	TGTGCCAGCTCACCCCAAACTTCTGGGGCCAACGTCCTGACTTTC	TRBV18	many	.	TRBJ2-6
CAWRRGAEEQYF	TGTGCCTGGAGGCGGGGGGCAGAGGAGCAGTACTTC	TRBV30	many	TRBD2	TRBJ2-7
CSVSPDGPNQPQHF	TGCAGTGTTTCCCCAGACGGACCCAATCAGCCCCAGCATTTT	TRBV20-1	many	.	TRBJ1-5
CASSLNPGAKNSPLHF	TGTGCCAGCAGCTTAAACCCAGGGGCCAAGAATTCACCCCTCCACTTT	TRBV7-3	few	.	TRBJ1-6
CASSFSGVDSEAFF	TGTGCCAGCAGTTTTTCAGGGGTTGACTCTGAAGCTTTCTTT	TRBV12-3/TRBV12-4	many	.	TRBJ1-1
CASRVGTSGTLYEQYF	TGCGCCAGCAGGGTGGGTACTAGCGGGACTCTCTACGAGCAGTACTTC	TRBV5-1	few	TRBD2	TRBJ2-7